A selection of T cell receptor beta chains follows, all from one sample in a study of Graves' ophthalmopathy and Graves' hyperthyroidism. TCRdb reanalysed the multiplex PCR reads using MiXCR and keeps one entry per CDR3 protein. The sample shows around 1.1 million distinct CDR3 sequences, less than 45% of them seen only once. The sample was peripheral blood or thyroid tissue (not recorded which). These receptors were obtained from an adult man with Graves' hyperthyroidism. Each CDR3 is given without its conserved first and last residue. The D gene is left open where the match is weak.

>TRBV10-2|TRBJ2-5|TRBD2
ASSGVAGGKAETQY
>TRBV20-1|TRBJ2-7|TRBD1
SARGGPGQSSYEQY
>TRBV11-2|TRBJ1-2|-
ASSGGRDSNYGYT
>TRBV20-1|TRBJ1-5|-
SAIMSGGNQH
>TRBV6-2/TRBV6-3|TRBJ2-7|-
ASQEAYEQY
>TRBV12-3/TRBV12-4|TRBJ2-7|-
ASSLTIYEQY
>TRBV20-1|TRBJ1-2|TRBD1
SALGGGYGYT
>TRBV15|TRBJ2-5|TRBD1
ATSKDRAEETQY
>TRBV2|TRBJ1-1|-
ATCAKLDTEAF
>TRBV2|TRBJ1-3|-
ASSEARTDGNTIY
>TRBV7-9|TRBJ1-4|-
ASSLAPRGLKLF
>TRBV6-2/TRBV6-3|TRBJ1-4|-
ASRARAKLF
>TRBV9|TRBJ2-7|-
ASSLSSGTPYEQY
>TRBV7-2|TRBJ1-4|-
ASSLDISRPGEKLF
>TRBV25-1|TRBJ2-7|-
ASSEQGNSYEQY
>TRBV10-3|TRBJ1-4|-
AIRSAGSEKLF
>TRBV6-1|TRBJ1-5|-
ASRTDRYSNQPQH
>TRBV19|TRBJ1-4|TRBD1
ASSIDRAELF
>TRBV6-5|TRBJ1-5|-
ASSSVGGSNQPQH
>TRBV9|TRBJ2-3|TRBD1
ASSFTGQGGPDTQY
>TRBV12-3/TRBV12-4|TRBJ1-5|TRBD1
ASITDRGASNQPQH
>TRBV7-9|TRBJ1-6|-
ASSPPGAGPSPLH
>TRBV5-6|TRBJ1-1|-
ASNQWGDRAEAF
>TRBV9|TRBJ2-7|-
ASSLDMGLSYEQY
>TRBV4-3|TRBJ1-1|TRBD1
ASSQDGQGANTEAF
>TRBV20-1|TRBJ1-1|TRBD1
SARDPGQGASAEAF
>TRBV19|TRBJ1-1|-
ASSIGRADTEAF
>TRBV6-1|TRBJ1-1|-
ASRYREAF
>TRBV19|TRBJ1-1|-
ASSEGGREAF
>TRBV3-1|TRBJ2-5|-
ASSQAGVAESQETQY
>TRBV11-2|TRBJ2-6|-
ASSLDGDNVLT
>TRBV12-5|TRBJ1-2|TRBD1
ASSLLTGVGYT
>TRBV20-1|TRBJ2-7|-
SARAQEVGDEQY
>TRBV7-2|TRBJ1-4|TRBD1
ASRTGTGGLVEKLF
>TRBV20-1|TRBJ1-1|-
SNKQATEAF
>TRBV6-9|TRBJ1-5|-
ASSYGTGILVQPQH
>TRBV15|TRBJ2-2|TRBD1
ATSSVQGADGELF